These T cell receptor beta chains were read from a single sample in a study of shared clonotypes between healthy human individuals. The protocol was immunoSEQ multiplex PCR, while the TCRdb copy is restricted to in-frame clones and leaves out a portion. The repertoire includes around 2,000,000 clones, approximately 94% of them detected once, and approximately 1% sits in the top ten. Specimen: naive CD8+ T cells sorted from blood. These receptors came from a man aged 18 to 29 in good health. CDR3s include the opening cysteine and the closing phenylalanine or tryptophan. The order of the fields is clone size, J gene, V gene, D gene, CDR3 protein, CDR3 DNA. D genes are given only for firm matches. Not all rows give a size; the values are once, few, many and, for expanded clones, a class.

>once|TRBJ1-3|TRBV13|NA
CASSSSPFGGNTIYF
TGTGCCAGCAGCTCGTCGCCCTTTGGTGGAAACACCATATATTTT
>NA|TRBJ2-7|TRBV11-2|NA
CASSKPLNYEQYF
TGTGCCAGCAGCAAACCCCTGAACTACGAGCAGTACTTC
>NA|TRBJ2-1|TRBV6-7|TRBD2
CASSYVRVLAGVIRSSYNEQFF
TGTGCCAGCAGTTACGTACGGGTCCTAGCGGGAGTAATTCGAAGCTCCTACAATGAGCAGTTCTTC
>few|TRBJ2-2|TRBV19|NA
CASSIGLARNTGELFF
TGTGCCAGTAGTATAGGTCTGGCCAGGAACACCGGGGAGCTGTTTTTT
>NA|TRBJ2-1|TRBV4-1|NA
CASSLIGGGVEQFF
TGCGCCAGCAGCCTGATAGGAGGGGGCGTTGAGCAGTTCTTC
>NA|TRBJ2-1|TRBV9|NA
CASSVAGGNIYEQFF
TGTGCCAGCAGCGTAGCTGGCGGGAATATCTATGAGCAGTTCTTC
>NA|TRBJ2-7|TRBV7-7|NA
CASSLEQSYEQYF
TGTGCTAGCAGCTTAGAGCAGAGCTACGAGCAGTACTTC
>NA|TRBJ2-3|TRBV19|NA
CASSGATDTQYF
TGTGCCAGTAGCGGGGCCACAGATACGCAGTATTTT
>NA|TRBJ2-7|TRBV13|NA
CASSPAGTGYEQYF
TGTGCCAGCAGCCCCGCCGGGACCGGCTACGAGCAGTACTTC
>NA|TRBJ2-7|TRBV11-2|NA
CASSDALYEQYF
TGTGCCAGCAGCGATGCCCTTTACGAGCAGTACTTC
>NA|TRBJ2-5|TRBV4-1|NA
CASSLSLVLKETQYF
TGCGCCAGCAGCCTAAGCCTAGTTTTGAAAGAGACCCAGTACTTC
>NA|TRBJ2-3|TRBV27|TRBD2
CASSSLSASGGPSTDTQYF
TGTGCCAGCAGTTCCCTTTCGGCTAGCGGGGGCCCTAGCACAGATACGCAGTATTTT
>NA|TRBJ2-5|TRBV9|NA
CASSVERGLYQETQYF
TGTGCCAGCAGCGTAGAACGGGGCCTGTACCAAGAGACCCAGTACTTC
>NA|TRBJ1-2|TRBV27|NA
CASSSITGIYDGYTF
TGTGCCAGCAGTTCAATCACAGGGATTTACGATGGCTACACCTTC
>NA|TRBJ2-7|TRBV27|NA
CASRPLSSPEQYF
TGTGCCAGCAGGCCTCTATCCTCTCCCGAGCAGTACTTC
>NA|TRBJ1-1|TRBV7-9|TRBD1
CASSPTPGTGNTEAFF
TGTGCCAGCAGCCCAACCCCCGGGACAGGGAACACTGAAGCTTTCTTT
>few|TRBJ2-7|TRBV11-2|NA
CASSLGQVYEQYF
TGTGCCAGCAGCTTAGGACAGGTCTACGAGCAGTACTTC
>NA|TRBJ2-1|TRBV7-9|TRBD1
CASSMRGGRTYNEQFF
TGTGCCAGCAGCATGAGAGGGGGCCGAACTTACAATGAGCAGTTCTTC
>once|TRBJ1-2|TRBV29-1|NA
CSVEDRQRNYGYTF
TGCAGCGTTGAAGATCGACAGAGGAACTATGGCTACACCTTC
>NA|TRBJ2-7|TRBV30|NA
CAWSVGGTYEQYF
TGTGCCTGGAGTGTAGGGGGAACCTACGAGCAGTACTTC
>NA|TRBJ1-1|TRBV27|NA
CASTNPGQYTEAFF
TGTGCCAGCACCAATCCCGGACAGTACACTGAAGCTTTCTTT
>NA|TRBJ1-1|TRBV13|NA
CAGRGGETEAFF
TGTGCCGGGCGCGGGGGTGAGACTGAAGCTTTCTTT
>NA|TRBJ2-2|TRBV27|NA
CASRLQGTGELFF
TGTGCCAGCAGGTTACAGGGCACCGGGGAGCTGTTTTTT
>NA|TRBJ1-5|TRBV28|NA
CASTSLEELGQPQHF
TGTGCCAGCACCTCCCTTGAGGAGCTGGGTCAGCCCCAGCATTTT
>NA|TRBJ2-2|TRBV7-9|NA
CASRLINTGELFF
TGTGCCAGCAGGTTAATAAACACCGGGGAGCTGTTTTTT
>NA|TRBJ1-1|TRBV4-1|NA
CASSQVGENTEAFF
TGCGCCAGCAGCCAAGTTGGGGAGAACACTGAAGCTTTCTTT
>NA|TRBJ2-2|TRBV7-9|NA
CASSLYGDHTGELFF
TGTGCCAGCAGCTTATACGGGGATCACACCGGGGAGCTGTTTTTT
>once|TRBJ2-1|TRBV5-1|NA
CASSVIDNEQFF
TGCGCCAGCAGCGTGATCGATAATGAGCAGTTCTTC
>NA|TRBJ2-5|TRBV9|NA
CASSVDGNHQETQYF
TGTGCCAGCAGCGTAGATGGAAACCACCAAGAGACCCAGTACTTC
>NA|TRBJ2-3|TRBV9|NA
CASSGSENTQYF
TGTGCCAGCAGCGGTAGCGAGAATACGCAGTATTTT
>NA|TRBJ2-3|TRBV10-3|TRBD2
CAISESVGTSGITDTQYF
TGTGCCATCAGTGAGTCAGTAGGGACTAGCGGAATCACAGATACGCAGTATTTT
>NA|TRBJ1-2|TRBV6-5|TRBD1
CASSYGTGINGYTF
TGTGCCAGCAGTTACGGGACAGGGATAAATGGCTACACCTTC
>NA|TRBJ1-4|TRBV6-5|NA
CASSYLGAGANEKLFF
TGTGCCAGCAGTTACCTAGGGGCAGGGGCTAATGAAAAACTGTTTTTT
>NA|TRBJ2-7|TRBV27|TRBD2
CASSFIGTSGGRHEQYF
TGTGCCAGCAGTTTTATAGGGACTAGCGGGGGAAGGCACGAGCAGTACTTC
>once|TRBJ1-3|TRBV10-3|TRBD1
CAISESLTGGSGNTIYF
TGTGCCATCAGTGAGTCCTTGACAGGGGGCTCTGGAAACACCATATATTTT
>NA|TRBJ2-7|TRBV4-3|NA
CASSQDRSGSSYEQYF
TGCGCCAGCAGCCAAGATCGTTCAGGGAGCTCCTACGAGCAGTACTTC
>NA|TRBJ1-5|TRBV19|NA
CASSIFGGVSNQPQHF
TGTGCCAGTAGTATATTTGGGGGCGTCAGCAATCAGCCCCAGCATTTT
>NA|TRBJ2-7|TRBV4-3|NA
CASSQGLGSYEQYF
TGCGCCAGCAGCCAAGGACTAGGCTCCTACGAGCAGTACTTC
>once|TRBJ2-7|TRBV10-2|NA
CASSISPYSYEQYF
TGCGCCAGCAGTATCAGTCCCTACTCCTACGAGCAGTACTTC
>NA|TRBJ2-7|TRBV7-6|NA
CASSLGSDEQYF
TGTGCCAGCAGCTTAGGGTCAGACGAGCAGTACTTC
>NA|TRBJ1-1|TRBV7-9|TRBD1
CASSTGQANTEAFF
TGTGCCAGCAGCACCGGACAGGCGAACACTGAAGCTTTCTTT
>NA|TRBJ2-1|TRBV4-3|TRBD2
CASSQDPGLAGYNEQFF
TGCGCCAGCAGCCAAGATCCTGGGCTAGCGGGATACAATGAGCAGTTCTTC
>NA|TRBJ1-2|TRBV5-5|TRBD1
CASSLSQGDYGYTF
TGTGCCAGCAGCTTGTCTCAGGGGGACTATGGCTACACCTTC
>once|TRBJ2-1|TRBV7-8|TRBD2
CASSLALPGLAGGSQFF
TGTGCCAGCAGCTTAGCGCTACCGGGACTAGCGGGGGGTTCGCAGTTCTTC
>once|TRBJ2-1|TRBV10-2|NA
CASSESGADYNEQFF
TGCGCCAGCAGTGAGTCGGGAGCGGACTACAATGAGCAGTTCTTC
>NA|TRBJ2-2|TRBV28|NA
CASSLPGSPYGTGELFF
TGTGCCAGCAGTTTACCCGGGTCACCCTACGGGACCGGGGAGCTGTTTTTT
>NA|TRBJ1-1|TRBV7-9|TRBD1
CASSQTGGTGLSGTEAFF
TGTGCCAGCAGCCAAACCGGCGGGACAGGGCTTTCAGGGACTGAAGCTTTCTTT
>NA|TRBJ1-4|TRBV7-8|NA
CASSLRDDTATNEKLFF
TGTGCCAGCAGCTTACGAGACGATACTGCAACTAATGAAAAACTGTTTTTT
>NA|TRBJ2-1|TRBV27|TRBD1
CASSLLTGTDTNEQFF
TGTGCCAGCAGTTTATTAACCGGGACAGATACCAATGAGCAGTTCTTC